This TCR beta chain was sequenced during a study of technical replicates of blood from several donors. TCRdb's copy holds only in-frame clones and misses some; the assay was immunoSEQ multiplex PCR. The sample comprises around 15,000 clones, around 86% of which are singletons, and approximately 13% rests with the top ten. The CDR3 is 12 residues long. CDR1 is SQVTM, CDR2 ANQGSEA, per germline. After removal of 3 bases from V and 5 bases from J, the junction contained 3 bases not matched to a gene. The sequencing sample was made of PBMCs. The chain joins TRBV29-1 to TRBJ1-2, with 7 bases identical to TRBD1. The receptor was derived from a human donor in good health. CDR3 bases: TGCAGCGTTGACGTGGGACAGTATGGCTACACCTTC. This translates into CSVDVGQYGYTF.